These T cell receptor beta chains were read from a single sample in a study of T cells after yellow fever vaccination. Each CDR3 protein gets one entry after TCRdb re-called the 5' RACE reads with MiXCR. The sample lists around 530,000 distinct CDR3 sequences; about 17% were seen once. This specimen was PBMCs, taken 5 to 6 days after the first yellow fever vaccination. Receptor source: a man between 18 and 29 years old who received the YFV17D yellow fever vaccine. The CDR3 runs from the conserved cysteine through the conserved F or W. The D gene is left open where the match is weak. A row's size may be missing; if present it is once, few, many or a size class.

d_call: TRBD1; v_call: TRBV6-1; j_call: TRBJ2-1; clone_size: once; cdr3_nt: TGTGCCAGCAGGGGACAGGGGGGAGGCAATGAGCAGTTCTTC; cdr3_aa: CASRGQGGGNEQFF
d_call: -; v_call: TRBV6-2/TRBV6-3; j_call: TRBJ2-1; clone_size: few; cdr3_nt: TGTGCCAGTCGACAGGTAAATGAGCAGTTCTTC; cdr3_aa: CASRQVNEQFF
d_call: -; v_call: TRBV7-2; j_call: TRBJ2-2; clone_size: -; cdr3_nt: TGTGCCAGCAGCCCGCTACGGAAGGAGCTGTTTTTT; cdr3_aa: CASSPLRKELFF
d_call: -; v_call: TRBV6-1; j_call: TRBJ2-5; clone_size: -; cdr3_nt: TGTGCCAGCTCCTTCTCCCTAGAGGACGGGACCCAGTACTTC; cdr3_aa: CASSFSLEDGTQYF
d_call: -; v_call: TRBV27; j_call: TRBJ2-5; clone_size: few; cdr3_nt: TGTGCCAGCAGCTTCGGGCCGTATAAAGAGACCCAGTACTTC; cdr3_aa: CASSFGPYKETQYF
d_call: -; v_call: TRBV4-3; j_call: TRBJ2-5; clone_size: -; cdr3_nt: TGCGCCAGCAGCCAAGAGTCGGCGTTTAGGACCCAGTACTTC; cdr3_aa: CASSQESAFRTQYF
d_call: -; v_call: TRBV15; j_call: TRBJ2-7; clone_size: few; cdr3_nt: TGTGCCACCAGCAGAGATTCGGGGGAGCAGTACTTC; cdr3_aa: CATSRDSGEQYF
d_call: -; v_call: TRBV5-4; j_call: TRBJ2-5; clone_size: few; cdr3_nt: TGTGCCAGCAGCTTAAACTTACGGAACCAAGAGACCCAGTACTTC; cdr3_aa: CASSLNLRNQETQYF
d_call: -; v_call: TRBV5-1; j_call: TRBJ2-1; clone_size: -; cdr3_nt: TGCGCCAGCAGCCCCGGGACCAACAAGTACAATGAGCAGTTCTTC; cdr3_aa: CASSPGTNKYNEQFF
d_call: -; v_call: TRBV4-2; j_call: TRBJ2-1; clone_size: -; cdr3_nt: TGTGCCAGCAGCCAGACCCAGGGGGGTCGAACCAATGAGCAGTTCTTC; cdr3_aa: CASSQTQGGRTNEQFF
d_call: TRBD2; v_call: TRBV5-5; j_call: TRBJ2-6; clone_size: -; cdr3_nt: TGTGCCAGCATCGCCGGGGGGGGCTCTGGGGCCAACGTCCTGACTTTC; cdr3_aa: CASIAGGGSGANVLTF
d_call: -; v_call: TRBV7-4; j_call: TRBJ1-6; clone_size: few; cdr3_nt: TGTGCCAGCAGCCCTACCAACGCTACAGGGAACTCACCCCTCCACTTT; cdr3_aa: CASSPTNATGNSPLHF
d_call: -; v_call: TRBV19; j_call: TRBJ1-1; clone_size: -; cdr3_nt: TGTGCCAGTAGTATTGATGGTCTCCCTGGGTCGACTGAAGCTTTCTTT; cdr3_aa: CASSIDGLPGSTEAFF
d_call: TRBD1; v_call: TRBV4-1; j_call: TRBJ1-1; clone_size: few; cdr3_nt: TGCGCCAGCAGCCAAGGGTGGGGGGCACAGGGGACTGAAGCTTTCTTT; cdr3_aa: CASSQGWGAQGTEAFF
d_call: TRBD2; v_call: TRBV4-3; j_call: TRBJ2-1; clone_size: -; cdr3_nt: TGCGCCAGCAGCCAAGCACTAGCGGGGGTAAGGGAGCAGTTCTTC; cdr3_aa: CASSQALAGVREQFF
d_call: -; v_call: TRBV7-2; j_call: TRBJ2-7; clone_size: many; cdr3_nt: TGTGCCTCCGGGAGTTTCAACGAGCAGTACTTC; cdr3_aa: CASGSFNEQYF
d_call: TRBD2; v_call: TRBV5-1; j_call: TRBJ2-7; clone_size: -; cdr3_nt: TGCGCCAGCAGCGCGGGACTAGCGGGGGATTACGAGCAGTACTTC; cdr3_aa: CASSAGLAGDYEQYF
d_call: -; v_call: TRBV29-1; j_call: TRBJ1-6; clone_size: -; cdr3_nt: TGCAGCGTCCGTACAACAGGGTTGAGTTCACCCCTCCACTTT; cdr3_aa: CSVRTTGLSSPLHF
d_call: -; v_call: TRBV5-1; j_call: TRBJ1-5; clone_size: few; cdr3_nt: TGCGCCAGCAGCTTTGACTATAGCAATCAGCCCCAGCATTTT; cdr3_aa: CASSFDYSNQPQHF
d_call: TRBD2; v_call: TRBV7-6; j_call: TRBJ2-2; clone_size: few; cdr3_nt: TGTGCCAGCACCCCGACTAGCCCCGGGGAGCTGTTTTTT; cdr3_aa: CASTPTSPGELFF
d_call: TRBD2; v_call: TRBV12-3/TRBV12-4; j_call: TRBJ2-7; clone_size: few; cdr3_nt: TGTGCCAGCACCTCCCAGGCTAGCGGTCAGGACGAGCAGTACTTC; cdr3_aa: CASTSQASGQDEQYF
d_call: -; v_call: TRBV12-3/TRBV12-4; j_call: TRBJ1-1; clone_size: once; cdr3_nt: TGTGCCAGCAGTTTTGGGTTTTTAGAAGCTTTCTTT; cdr3_aa: CASSFGFLEAFF
d_call: TRBD1; v_call: TRBV5-1; j_call: TRBJ1-1; clone_size: many; cdr3_nt: TGCGCCAGCAGCTTGGAGGGACAGGGCAATAAAGCTTTCTTT; cdr3_aa: CASSLEGQGNKAFF
d_call: TRBD2; v_call: TRBV7-9; j_call: TRBJ2-3; clone_size: few; cdr3_nt: TGTGCCAGCAGCTTTAGCGGGGTCGCAGATACGCAGTATTTT; cdr3_aa: CASSFSGVADTQYF
d_call: -; v_call: TRBV6-1; j_call: TRBJ2-1; clone_size: -; cdr3_nt: TGTGCCAGCAGTGGAGGGACGGCTCGGGGCGAGCAGTTCTTC; cdr3_aa: CASSGGTARGEQFF
d_call: TRBD1; v_call: TRBV11-2; j_call: TRBJ2-2; clone_size: -; cdr3_nt: TGTGCCAGCAGCGTAGGACAGGGACCGAACACCGGGGAGCTGTTTTTT; cdr3_aa: CASSVGQGPNTGELFF
d_call: -; v_call: TRBV20-1; j_call: TRBJ2-5; clone_size: many; cdr3_nt: TGCAGTGCTAGAGGGGGCCAAGAGACCCAGTACTTC; cdr3_aa: CSARGGQETQYF
d_call: -; v_call: TRBV20-1; j_call: TRBJ1-5; clone_size: few; cdr3_nt: TGCAGTGCTAGAGATGCGAATCAGCCCCAGCATTTT; cdr3_aa: CSARDANQPQHF
d_call: -; v_call: TRBV5-1; j_call: TRBJ1-1; clone_size: many; cdr3_nt: TGCGCCAGCAGCTTGGCCATGAGTCTTGGCAACACTGAAGCTTTCTTT; cdr3_aa: CASSLAMSLGNTEAFF
d_call: -; v_call: TRBV5-1; j_call: TRBJ2-1; clone_size: -; cdr3_nt: TGCGCCAGCAGCTTACAGGGTGCTGCTGAGCAGTTCTTC; cdr3_aa: CASSLQGAAEQFF
d_call: -; v_call: TRBV6-1; j_call: TRBJ2-7; clone_size: -; cdr3_nt: TGTGCCAGCAGTCTAAACCCCGGGCCGGCAGAATCCTACGAGCAGTACTTC; cdr3_aa: CASSLNPGPAESYEQYF
d_call: TRBD1; v_call: TRBV12-3/TRBV12-4; j_call: TRBJ1-5; clone_size: few; cdr3_nt: TGTGCCAGCACCCGAGGAACAGGGGTTCAGCCCCAGCATTTT; cdr3_aa: CASTRGTGVQPQHF
d_call: -; v_call: TRBV20-1; j_call: TRBJ1-5; clone_size: -; cdr3_nt: TGCAGTGCTACATATAAGGGGTGGGGTAGCAATCAGCCCCAGCATTTT; cdr3_aa: CSATYKGWGSNQPQHF
d_call: -; v_call: TRBV11-1; j_call: TRBJ2-2; clone_size: many; cdr3_nt: TGTGCCAGCAGCTTAGAAGAGTACGTCCCAGAGAGCACCGGGGAGCTGTTTTTT; cdr3_aa: CASSLEEYVPESTGELFF
d_call: TRBD2; v_call: TRBV7-6; j_call: TRBJ2-5; clone_size: few; cdr3_nt: TGTGCCAGCGACGCGGGGGGGCCTGTAGAGACCCAGTACTTC; cdr3_aa: CASDAGGPVETQYF
d_call: -; v_call: TRBV5-1; j_call: TRBJ2-5; clone_size: few; cdr3_nt: TGCGCCAGCAGCTTGGGCGGGGAACGTTATTATAGGGAGACCCAGTACTTC; cdr3_aa: CASSLGGERYYRETQYF
d_call: -; v_call: TRBV12-3/TRBV12-4; j_call: TRBJ1-2; clone_size: -; cdr3_nt: TGTGCCAGCAGTACCCGAGAGGGGGGCTATGGCTACACCTTC; cdr3_aa: CASSTREGGYGYTF
d_call: TRBD2; v_call: TRBV5-1; j_call: TRBJ2-3; clone_size: -; cdr3_nt: TGCGCCAGCAGCTTGCGGGGGGGGGACACAGATACGCAGTATTTT; cdr3_aa: CASSLRGGDTDTQYF
d_call: TRBD1; v_call: TRBV6-1; j_call: TRBJ2-6; clone_size: -; cdr3_nt: TGTGCCAGCAGCTTCCGGACAGGGTACGGTGGGGCCAACGTCCTGACTTTC; cdr3_aa: CASSFRTGYGGANVLTF
d_call: TRBD2; v_call: TRBV15; j_call: TRBJ2-3; clone_size: -; cdr3_nt: TGTGCCACCAGCAGAGAGATTGGGGGGGGTACGCAGTATTTT; cdr3_aa: CATSREIGGGTQYF
d_call: -; v_call: TRBV7-8; j_call: TRBJ2-1; clone_size: many; cdr3_nt: TGTGCCAGCAGACAGTACAATGAGCAGTTCTTC; cdr3_aa: CASRQYNEQFF
d_call: -; v_call: TRBV29-1; j_call: TRBJ2-5; clone_size: few; cdr3_nt: TGCAGCGTTCTAGTGGCAGGGCCGGAGACCCAGTACTTC; cdr3_aa: CSVLVAGPETQYF
d_call: TRBD2; v_call: TRBV27; j_call: TRBJ2-2; clone_size: -; cdr3_nt: TGTGCCAGCAGTTTTGGTTCTAGCGGGGGAAGTAAGCTGTTTTTT; cdr3_aa: CASSFGSSGGSKLFF
d_call: -; v_call: TRBV2; j_call: TRBJ2-5; clone_size: few; cdr3_nt: TGTGCCAGCAGTGCCCAGGTGTTTCAAGAGACCCAGTACTTC; cdr3_aa: CASSAQVFQETQYF
d_call: -; v_call: TRBV28; j_call: TRBJ1-3; clone_size: -; cdr3_nt: TGTGCCAGCAGTTTATTCGGCTCGAGGGCGCGTGGAAACACCATATATTTT; cdr3_aa: CASSLFGSRARGNTIYF
d_call: -; v_call: TRBV7-6; j_call: TRBJ1-2; clone_size: -; cdr3_nt: TGTGCCAGCAGCCCCGGGGAGGACAGAGCTAACTATGGCTACACCTTC; cdr3_aa: CASSPGEDRANYGYTF
d_call: TRBD2; v_call: TRBV4-2; j_call: TRBJ2-1; clone_size: -; cdr3_nt: TGTGCCAGCAGCCCCGGACTAGTGGATGAGCAGTTCTTC; cdr3_aa: CASSPGLVDEQFF
d_call: TRBD2; v_call: TRBV4-2; j_call: TRBJ2-3; clone_size: -; cdr3_nt: TGTGCCAGCAGCCAAAATCGGGGGGGCCCGGATACGCAGTATTTT; cdr3_aa: CASSQNRGGPDTQYF
d_call: -; v_call: TRBV10-3; j_call: TRBJ1-1; clone_size: few; cdr3_nt: TGTGCCATCAGTGACCACAGGGTCGTCAACACTGAAGCTTTCTTT; cdr3_aa: CAISDHRVVNTEAFF
d_call: TRBD2; v_call: TRBV28; j_call: TRBJ2-1; clone_size: few; cdr3_nt: TGTGCCAGCAGTGGGACTAGTCCCTACAATGAGCAGTTCTTC; cdr3_aa: CASSGTSPYNEQFF
d_call: -; v_call: TRBV7-2; j_call: TRBJ2-2; clone_size: -; cdr3_nt: TGTGCCAGCAGCTACGGGGGAGTAAACACCGGGGAGCTGTTTTTT; cdr3_aa: CASSYGGVNTGELFF
d_call: -; v_call: TRBV27; j_call: TRBJ2-7; clone_size: few; cdr3_nt: TGTGCCAGCAGTCCCCTGAGAAGGCAGGTTGGTGTCTACGAGCAGTACTTC; cdr3_aa: CASSPLRRQVGVYEQYF